Given below is one T cell receptor (beta chain) in context. Its antigen is not identified. This entry belongs to a study of shared clonotypes between healthy human individuals. The wider study: Plates per donor: three CD4 naive, three CD4 memory, two CD8 naive, one CD8 memory.

Clones were read by immunoSEQ multiplex PCR, and TCRdb kept only the in-frame ones, dropping some. The sample records approximately 2.1 million clones, 90% to 95% being singletons. Study-level results: Memory subsets generally showed lower estimated richness than naive subsets.

All of the donors resided in Nashville, Tennessee, and each was a Caucasian adult. V was pared by 4 bases and J by 0 bases, with 14 bases between. Looked up from germline, CDR1 is SGHRS and CDR2 is YFSETQ. There are 16 residues in the CDR3. The V and J genes are TRBV5-1 and TRBJ2-1, with D tentatively TRBD1 (6 bases). This clonotype was obtained from a man between 18 and 35 years old in good health. Some clones in this sample may be carry-over from other donors' samples. Sequenced: naive CD4+ T cells from PBMCs. Subset described: CD45RA+ positively selected. This CDR3 reads CASSMTGDSSYNEQFF. DNA of the CDR3: TGCGCCAGCAGCATGACAGGCGATAGCTCCTACAATGAGCAGTTCTTC. The entire variable domain, with the rest obtained from reference TRBV5-1 and TRBJ2-1, is as follows: KAGVTQTPRYLIKTRGQQVTLSCSPISGHRSVSWYQQTPGQGLQFLFEYFSETQRNKGNFPGRFSGRQFSNSRSEMNVSTLELGDSALYLCASSMTGDSSYNEQFFGPGTRLTVL.